The TCR beta chain under discussion was sequenced for a study of T-cell memory formation after mild COVID-19. As for the study in general: Largely donor-specific sequence clusters came from a couple of donors. General observations from the study: Contracting clones, day 15 to 85, had balanced CD4/CD8, and later expanders favored CD4+. In second-wave clones peaking day 37, SARS-CoV-2 specificity remained unconfirmed.

This clonotype turned up a few times. Its matching antigen is unknown. From the 5' RACE reads, TCRdb called clonotypes with MiXCR, one entry per CDR3 protein. The sample holds 150,000 to 200,000 distinct CDR3 sequences, 11% seen once. The receptor's source is a man younger than 30 who had mild COVID-19 (a few samples of this study predate the infection). Cell type and time point are not known. Material for sequencing was PBMCs or a T cell subset sorted from them (not recorded which).

CDR3 bases: TGTGCCAGCTCCCTCGGACTAGCGGGGGCCGCTGAGCAGTTCTTC. Amino acids: CASSLGLAGAAEQFF. This chain uses TRBV18 with TRBJ2-1; 13 nucleotides line up with TRBD2. The germline gives CDR1 KGHSH, CDR2 LQKENI. The CDR3 runs 15 residues. Unmatched junction bases numbered 8, after V lost 6 bases and J lost 9 bases.